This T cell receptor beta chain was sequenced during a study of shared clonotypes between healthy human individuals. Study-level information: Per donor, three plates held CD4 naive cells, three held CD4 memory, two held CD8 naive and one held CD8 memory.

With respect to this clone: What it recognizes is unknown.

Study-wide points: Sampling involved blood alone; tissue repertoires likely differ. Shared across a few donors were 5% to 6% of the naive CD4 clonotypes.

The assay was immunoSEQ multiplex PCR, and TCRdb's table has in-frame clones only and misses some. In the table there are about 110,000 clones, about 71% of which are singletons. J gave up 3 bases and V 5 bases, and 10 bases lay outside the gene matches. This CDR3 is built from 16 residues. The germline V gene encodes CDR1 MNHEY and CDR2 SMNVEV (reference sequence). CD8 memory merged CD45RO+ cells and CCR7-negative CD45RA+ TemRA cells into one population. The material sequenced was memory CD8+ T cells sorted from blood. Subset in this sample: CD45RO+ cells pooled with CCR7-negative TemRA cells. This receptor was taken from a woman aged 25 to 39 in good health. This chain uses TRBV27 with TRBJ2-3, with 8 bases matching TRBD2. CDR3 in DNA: TGTGCCAGCAGTCCTTTAACGGGAGGGCTGACAGATACGCAGTATTTT. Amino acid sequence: CASSPLTGGLTDTQYF.